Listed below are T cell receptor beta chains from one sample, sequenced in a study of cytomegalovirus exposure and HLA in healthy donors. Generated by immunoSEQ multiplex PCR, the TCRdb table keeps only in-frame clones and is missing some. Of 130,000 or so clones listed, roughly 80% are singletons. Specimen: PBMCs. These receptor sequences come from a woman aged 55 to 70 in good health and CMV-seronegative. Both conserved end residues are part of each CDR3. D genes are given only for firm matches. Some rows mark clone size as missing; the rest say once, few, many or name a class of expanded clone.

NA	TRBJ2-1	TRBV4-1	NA	CASSPRTDYNEQFF	TGCGCCAGCAGCCCTAGGACTGACTACAATGAGCAGTTCTTC
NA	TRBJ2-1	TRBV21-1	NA	CASSFEGELFSYNEQFF	TGTGCCAGCAGCTTCGAGGGAGAGCTTTTCTCCTACAATGAGCAGTTCTTC
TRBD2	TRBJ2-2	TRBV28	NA	CASSLWGLAGQSNTGELFF	TGTGCCAGCAGTTTATGGGGACTAGCGGGACAATCGAACACCGGGGAGCTGTTTTTT
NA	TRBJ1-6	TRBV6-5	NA	CASSYSDNSPLHF	TGTGCCAGCAGTTACTCCGATAATTCACCCCTCCACTTT
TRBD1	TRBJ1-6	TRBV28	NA	CASSPLDRVWNSPLHF	TGTGCCAGCAGTCCACTGGACAGGGTGTGGAATTCACCCCTCCACTTT
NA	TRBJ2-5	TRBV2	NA	CASSIQGRETQYF	TGTGCCAGCAGTATACAGGGGAGGGAGACCCAGTACTTC
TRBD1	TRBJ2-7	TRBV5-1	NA	CASSKGTADTTYEQYF	TGCGCCAGCAGCAAAGGGACAGCCGACACTACCTACGAGCAGTACTTC
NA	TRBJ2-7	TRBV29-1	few	CSPGGLRRDRRNACEQYF	TGCAGCCCGGGGGGACTTCGGAGGGACAGGCGAAATGCGTGCGAGCAGTACTTC
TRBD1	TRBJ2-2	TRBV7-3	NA	CASSSRQGPTRANTGELFF	TGTGCCAGCAGCTCGCGACAGGGCCCGACCCGCGCGAACACCGGGGAGCTGTTTTTT
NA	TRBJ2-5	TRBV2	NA	CASKAPRGVERGAETQYF	TGTGCCAGCAAGGCCCCTAGGGGGGTGGAACGGGGGGCGGAGACCCAGTACTTC
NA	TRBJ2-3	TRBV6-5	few	CASSYSRGDTQYF	TGTGCCAGCAGTTACTCAAGGGGAGATACGCAGTATTTT
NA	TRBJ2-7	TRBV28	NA	CASSLIGQNYEQYF	TGTGCCAGCAGTTTAATCGGACAGAACTACGAGCAGTACTTC
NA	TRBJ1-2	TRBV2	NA	CASSQGRMTYGYTF	TGTGCCAGCAGTCAGGGGCGTATGACCTATGGCTACACCTTC
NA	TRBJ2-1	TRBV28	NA	CASSPGGRGSYNEQFF	TGTGCCAGCAGTCCCGGGGGGCGAGGCTCCTACAATGAGCAGTTCTTC
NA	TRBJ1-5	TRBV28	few	CARGQRVSNQPQHF	TGTGCCAGAGGACAGCGAGTTAGCAATCAGCCCCAGCATTTT
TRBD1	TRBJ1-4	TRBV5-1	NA	CASRQGIQSNEKLFF	TGCGCCAGCAGACAGGGGATTCAGTCTAATGAAAAACTGTTTTTT
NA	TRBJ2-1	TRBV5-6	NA	CASSLPSEFNEQFF	TGTGCCAGCAGCTTACCTAGTGAGTTCAATGAGCAGTTCTTC
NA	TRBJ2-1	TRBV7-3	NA	CASSTQGALTANEQFF	TGTGCCAGCAGCACCCAAGGAGCCCTCACGGCCAATGAGCAGTTCTTC
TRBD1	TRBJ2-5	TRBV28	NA	CASSPASLDRAQETQYF	TGTGCCAGCAGTCCCGCCTCTCTGGACAGGGCTCAAGAGACCCAGTACTTC
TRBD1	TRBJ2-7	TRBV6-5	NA	CASSNSGQGYEQYF	TGTGCCAGCAGTAACTCGGGACAGGGGTACGAGCAGTACTTC
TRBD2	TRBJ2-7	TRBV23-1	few	CATAAGVQSYEQYF	TGCGCCACCGCCGCGGGGGTACAGAGCTACGAGCAGTACTTC
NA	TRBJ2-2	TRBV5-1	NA	CASSLYRGAEDTGELFF	TGCGCCAGCAGCTTGTATCGGGGGGCGGAAGACACCGGGGAGCTGTTTTTT
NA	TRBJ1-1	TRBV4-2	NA	CASSQGRDTEAFF	TGTGCCAGCAGCCAAGGCCGGGACACTGAAGCTTTCTTT